This T cell receptor beta chain was identified in a study of cytomegalovirus exposure and HLA in healthy donors. Study results and caveats: Several of the most significant clusters appeared, in a later analysis, to be linked to common viral pathogens.

Germline V gene data show CDR1 as MDHEN and CDR2 as SYDVKM. This CDR3 comprises 14 residues. V gave up 2 bases and J gave up 1 base, with 8 bases separating them. The PCR used 60 Vbeta and 13 Jbeta primers. Data came from immunoSEQ multiplex PCR; TCRdb stores just in-frame clones and leaves some out. This sample carries 150,000 or so clones, almost 80% of them seen once, and the ten largest clones take more than 12%. As concerns this clone: Its cognate antigen is unknown.

The receptor was isolated from a middle-aged man in good health and CMV-seropositive. Sequences were obtained from PBMCs. The rearrangement joins TRBV28 to TRBJ1-2; no reliable D call. The CDR3 nucleotides read TGTGCCAGCAGTTTAATTTCAGATAACTATGGCTACACCTTC. It specifies CASSLISDNYGYTF.